This T cell receptor (beta chain) comes out of a study of T cell changes during pregnancy in multiple sclerosis. Trimming removed 3 bases at V and 3 bases at J, with 12 bases between. The germline V gene has CDR1 SGHRS and CDR2 YFSETQ. The CDR3 consists of 14 residues. Repertoires were generated with immunoSEQ multiplex PCR, while TCRdb's copy carries only in-frame clones and drops some. The data hold tens of thousands of clones, with 90% to 95% observed a single time. The chain couples TRBV5-1 to TRBJ1-2; D is perhaps TRBD1 (5 bases). The receptor's source is a female donor with multiple sclerosis, enrolled in a pregnancy study. The sample in question was peripheral blood, obtained in the second trimester of pregnancy. This CDR3 is CASSSRGGDYGYTF. CDR3 in DNA: TGCGCCAGCAGCTCCCGGGGGGGGGACTATGGCTACACCTTC.